Presented here are 9 T cell receptor beta chains from one specimen sequenced in a study of multiple sclerosis patients with progressive multifocal leukoencephalopathy. Profiled with immunoSEQ multiplex PCR; TCRdb holds only in-frame clones, not every one. The table lists tens of thousands of clones, roughly 85% of them singletons, with under 15% in the top ten. Documented time point: time of PML onset. This sample comprised PBMCs, obtained from a patient treated with natalizumab. The receptors were gathered from a woman in her 30s with progressive multifocal leukoencephalopathy.

The V gene is TRBV25-1, the J gene TRBJ1-6; TRBD1 agrees at 8 bases. The length of the CDR3 is 14 residues. Germline V gene data show CDR1 as MGHDK and CDR2 as SYGVNS. The trim removed 2 bases at V and 14 bases at J, leaving 8 bases unmatched. The CDR3: CASSEGTGLESLHF. The DNA for the CDR3 is TGTGCCAGCAGTGAAGGGACAGGACTAGAGTCCCTCCACTTT.

The rearrangement uses TRBV5-4 and TRBJ2-2; 8 nucleotides line up with TRBD2. CDR3 size: 14 residues. The ends lost 6 bases at V and 4 bases at J; junction bases unmatched: 5. CDR1 and CDR2 from the germline V gene are SGHNT and YYREEE (reference sequence). CDR3 in amino acids: CASNERESTGELFF. CDR3 in DNA: TGTGCCAGCAATGAGCGGGAGAGCACCGGGGAGCTGTTTTTT.

This chain links TRBV9 with TRBJ2-7; the D gene could be TRBD1 or TRBD2 (5 bases each). The V end was cut by 6 bases, the J end by 1 base, with 14 bases between. The CDR3 length is 14 residues. Germline V gene data show CDR1 as SGDLS and CDR2 as YYNGEE. Here the CDR3 reads CASTSGTGSYEQYF. CDR3 coding DNA: TGTGCCAGCACCTCAGGGACGGGGTCCTACGAGCAGTACTTC.

This chain uses TRBV4-3 with TRBJ2-2; 7 bases are a match to TRBD2. Germline V gives CDR1 LGHNA, CDR2 YSLEER. This CDR3 spans 16 amino acids. Trimming cost V 6 bases and J 1 base; bases outside gene matches: 8. CDR3 sequence: CASRASVAGNTGELFF. In DNA, the CDR3 is TGCGCCAGCAGGGCCTCCGTAGCGGGGAACACCGGGGAGCTGTTTTTT.

The CDR3 region has the DNA TGTGCCAGAGGAGGCGGACAGGTCGGAAACACCATATATTTT. It codes for CARGGGQVGNTIYF. The chain links TRBV2 to TRBJ1-3, with TRBD1 matching over 7 bases. After removal of 9 bases from V and 4 bases from J, the junction contained 9 bases not matched to a gene. Per germline, CDR1 SNHLY and CDR2 FYNNEI. CDR3 length: 14 residues.

The chain carries TRBV5-1 and TRBJ1-1; D is perhaps TRBD1 (5 bases). Germline V gene data show CDR1 as SGHRS and CDR2 as YFSETQ. This CDR3 has 15 amino acids. V lost 0 bases and J lost 5, with 14 bases in between. CDR3 in DNA: TGCGCCAGCAGCTTGGGTCCCGTCGGGGGGACTGAAGCTTTCTTT. Its translation: CASSLGPVGGTEAFF.

The rearrangement links TRBV7-2 to TRBJ2-5, with D tentatively TRBD2 (6 bases). In germline, CDR1 is SGHTA, CDR2 FQGNSA. The V end lost 2 bases, the J end lost 1 base, and 8 bases lay between the germline ends. The CDR3 totals 14 residues. For the CDR3, the DNA is TGTGCCAGCAGCTTAAGTAGCGGCCAAGAGACCCAGTACTTC. Amino acids: CASSLSSGQETQYF.

The rearrangement joins TRBV7-2 to TRBJ1-3; 8 nucleotides align to TRBD1. Germline-derived CDR1 and CDR2 are SGHTA and FQGNSA. CDR3 length: 15 residues. V gave up 4 bases and J gave up 2 bases; unmatched junction bases: 4. CDR3 sequence reads: CASSSQTGAGNTIYF. In DNA, the CDR3 is TGTGCCAGCAGCTCCCAGACAGGGGCTGGAAACACCATATATTTT. The whole variable domain, filled in from reference TRBV7-2 and TRBJ1-3, reads GAGVSQSPSNKVTEKGKDVELRCDPISGHTALYWYRQSLGQGLEFLIYFQGNSAPDKSGLPSDRFSAERTGGSVSTLTIQRTQQEDSAVYLCASSSQTGAGNTIYFGEGSWLTVV.

The rearrangement links TRBV7-3 to TRBJ2-1, with unresolved D. The CDR3 covers 14 residues. Trimming left V 5 bases short and J 1 base short, with 9 bases between. CDR1 SGHTA and CDR2 FQGTGA come from the germline V gene. The CDR3 here is CASSADGSYNEQFF. The CDR3 nucleotides are TGTGCCAGCAGCGCCGACGGATCCTACAATGAGCAGTTCTTC.